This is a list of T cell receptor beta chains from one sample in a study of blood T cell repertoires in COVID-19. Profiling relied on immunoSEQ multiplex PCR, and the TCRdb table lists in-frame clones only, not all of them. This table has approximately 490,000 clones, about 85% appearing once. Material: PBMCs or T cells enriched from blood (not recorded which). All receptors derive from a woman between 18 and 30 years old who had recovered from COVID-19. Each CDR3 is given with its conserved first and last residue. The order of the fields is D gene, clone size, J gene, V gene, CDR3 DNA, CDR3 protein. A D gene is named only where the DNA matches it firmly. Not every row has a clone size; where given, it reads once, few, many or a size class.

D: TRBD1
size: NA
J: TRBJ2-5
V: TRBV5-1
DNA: TGCGCCAGCAGCTTCCGGGACAGGGTTACAGAGACCCAGTACTTC
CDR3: CASSFRDRVTETQYF

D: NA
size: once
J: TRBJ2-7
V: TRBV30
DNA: TGTGCCTGGAGTGAATCGGAGTCCTACGAGCAGTACTTC
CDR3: CAWSESESYEQYF

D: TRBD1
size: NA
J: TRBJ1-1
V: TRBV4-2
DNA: TGTGCCAGCAGCCCCACGGACAGGGGATCCACTGAAGCTTTCTTT
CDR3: CASSPTDRGSTEAFF

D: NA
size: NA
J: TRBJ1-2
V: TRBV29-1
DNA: TGCAGCGTATCGACGGTGGGGCAGAGCTACTATGGCTACACCTTC
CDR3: CSVSTVGQSYYGYTF

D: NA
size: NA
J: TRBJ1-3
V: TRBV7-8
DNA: TGTGCCAGCAGCTTAGCGAATTGGAGGGAAGGGAACACCATATATTTT
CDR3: CASSLANWREGNTIYF

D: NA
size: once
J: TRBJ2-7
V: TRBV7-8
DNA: TGTGCCAGCAGCCCCCACCCGCGGTCCGGGGGAGTCGCCTACGAGCAGTACTTC
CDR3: CASSPHPRSGGVAYEQYF

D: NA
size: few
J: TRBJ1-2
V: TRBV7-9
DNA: TGTGCCAGCAGCTTAAATAGTTATGGCTACACCTTC
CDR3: CASSLNSYGYTF

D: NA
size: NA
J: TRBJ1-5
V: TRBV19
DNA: TGTGCCAGTAGTATTGGGGGGACTCAGCCCCAGCATTTT
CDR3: CASSIGGTQPQHF

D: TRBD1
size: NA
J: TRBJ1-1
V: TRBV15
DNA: TGTGCCACCAGCAACCGGGACAGGCCATACACTGAAGCTTTCTTT
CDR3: CATSNRDRPYTEAFF

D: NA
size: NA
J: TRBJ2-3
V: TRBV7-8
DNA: TGTGCCAGCAGCGATACTAGCACAGATACGCAGTATTTT
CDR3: CASSDTSTDTQYF

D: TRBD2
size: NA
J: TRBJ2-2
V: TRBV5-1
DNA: TGCGCCAGCACCACTAGCGGGACGAACACCGGGGAGCTGTTTTTT
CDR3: CASTTSGTNTGELFF

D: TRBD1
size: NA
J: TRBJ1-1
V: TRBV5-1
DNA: TGCGCCAGCAGCGTACAGGGGGGCACTGAAGCTTTCTTT
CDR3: CASSVQGGTEAFF

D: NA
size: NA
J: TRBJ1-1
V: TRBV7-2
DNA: TGTGCCAGCAGCTTATCCGTTACTATGAACACTGAAGCTTTCTTT
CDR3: CASSLSVTMNTEAFF

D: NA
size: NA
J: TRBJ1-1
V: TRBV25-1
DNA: TGTGCCAGCAGTGAATACGGGATTCTGGGACACAAGAACACTGAAGCTTTCTTT
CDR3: CASSEYGILGHKNTEAFF

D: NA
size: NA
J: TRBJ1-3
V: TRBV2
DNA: TGTGCCAGCAGTGGATCCTTGAGCTCTGGAAACACCATATATTTT
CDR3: CASSGSLSSGNTIYF

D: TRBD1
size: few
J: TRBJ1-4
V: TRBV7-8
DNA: TGTGCCAGCAGCTTTGCGACAGGGGATGAAAAACTGTTTTTT
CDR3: CASSFATGDEKLFF

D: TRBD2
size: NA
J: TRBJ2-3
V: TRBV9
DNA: TGTGCCAGCAGCGTAGGTAATGGGGGGGTTGGAGATACGCAGTATTTT
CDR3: CASSVGNGGVGDTQYF

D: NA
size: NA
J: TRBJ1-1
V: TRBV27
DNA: TGTGCCAGCAGTTTAGCGGACAGTAACACTGAAGCTTTCTTT
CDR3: CASSLADSNTEAFF

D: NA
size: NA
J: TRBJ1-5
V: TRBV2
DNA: TGTGCCAGCAGTCGGGGGTATAGCAATCAGCCCCAGCATTTT
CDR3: CASSRGYSNQPQHF